This T cell receptor (beta chain) comes out of a study of T-cell memory formation after mild COVID-19. Study details: Largely donor-specific sequence clusters came from a couple of donors. Whole-study results and caveats: The main location of contracting CD4+ clones was CM and EM, and that of contracting CD8+ clones was EMRA.

This clonotype was seen repeatedly, ten times or more. Its antigen is not known. TCRdb recomputed calls from the 5' RACE reads with MiXCR, one row per CDR3 protein. The profile shows roughly 110,000 distinct CDR3 sequences, around an eighth of them singletons. The CDR3 length is 15 residues. Trimming removed 11 bases at V and 0 bases at J, with 16 bases between. V is TRBV12-3 or TRBV12-4 and J is TRBJ1-4, with a tentative D call TRBD1 (5 bases). The origin of this receptor is a man younger than 35 who had mild COVID-19 (a few samples of this study predate the infection). Cell type and time point are not known. Sequencing was carried out using PBMCs or a T cell subset sorted from them (not recorded which). Written as DNA, the CDR3 is TGTGCCTCACGGGTTAGGGGTGCAACTAATGAAAAACTGTTTTTT. Translating gives CASRVRGATNEKLFF.